This TCR beta chain was observed in a study of T cells in Graves' hyperthyroidism and ophthalmopathy. RNA transcripts served as the template for amplifying TCR beta CDR3 regions. Primed by the HTBI set, a first-round RT-PCR was run on the TCR CDR3. TCRdb redid the calling of the multiplex PCR reads with MiXCR, one entry per CDR3 protein. The table shows roughly 300,000 distinct CDR3 sequences, with around 25% occurring only once. Trimming shortened V by 6 bases and J by 0 bases, and 14 bases separated the two germline ends. Germline loops: CDR1 MNHNS, CDR2 SASEGT. The CDR3 extends over 15 amino acids.

The TCR was taken from a man aged 35 to 55 with Graves' hyperthyroidism that later progressed to Graves' ophthalmopathy. Sample: blood. This sequence joins TRBV6-1 and TRBJ1-1, with D maybe TRBD1 (6 bases). In nucleotides, the CDR3 is TGTGCCAGCAGGACCTGGGACACGATGAACACTGAAGCTTTCTTT. Residues: CASRTWDTMNTEAFF.